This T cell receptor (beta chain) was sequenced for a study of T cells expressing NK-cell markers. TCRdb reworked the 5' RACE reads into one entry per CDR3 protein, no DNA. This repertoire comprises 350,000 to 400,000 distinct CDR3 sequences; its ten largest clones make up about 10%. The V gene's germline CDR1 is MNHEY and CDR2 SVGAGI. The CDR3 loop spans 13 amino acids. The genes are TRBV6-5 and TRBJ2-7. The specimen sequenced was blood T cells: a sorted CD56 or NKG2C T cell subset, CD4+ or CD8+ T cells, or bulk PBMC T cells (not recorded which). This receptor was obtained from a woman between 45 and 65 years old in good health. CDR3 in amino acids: CASMGGAFHEQYF.